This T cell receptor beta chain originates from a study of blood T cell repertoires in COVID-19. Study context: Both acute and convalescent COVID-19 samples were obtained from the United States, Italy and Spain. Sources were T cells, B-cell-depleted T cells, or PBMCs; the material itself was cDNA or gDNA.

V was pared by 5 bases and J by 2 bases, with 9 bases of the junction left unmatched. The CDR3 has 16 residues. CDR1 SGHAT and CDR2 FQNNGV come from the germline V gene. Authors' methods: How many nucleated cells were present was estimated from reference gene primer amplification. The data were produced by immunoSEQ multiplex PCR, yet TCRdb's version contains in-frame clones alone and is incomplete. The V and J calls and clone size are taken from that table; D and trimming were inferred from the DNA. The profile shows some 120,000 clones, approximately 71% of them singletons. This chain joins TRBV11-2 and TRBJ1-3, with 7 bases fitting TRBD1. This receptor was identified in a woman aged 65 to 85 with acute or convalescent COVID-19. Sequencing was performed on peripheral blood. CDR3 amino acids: CASSPGGTVPGNTIYF. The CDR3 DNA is TGTGCCAGCAGCCCGGGGGGGACAGTCCCTGGAAACACCATATATTTT.